This TCR beta chain was sequenced during a study of T-cell memory formation after mild COVID-19. Study as a whole: TCR clusters were mostly donor specific.

Germline lookup yields CDR1 SGDLS and CDR2 YYNGEE. The length of the CDR3 is 18 residues. The V and J ends lost 4 bases and 4 bases respectively, with 23 bases between them. Regarding the study as a whole: Pre-infection memory harbored some responding clones, suggesting cross-reactive memory joined. There was no confirmation that second-wave clones peaking on day 37 were SARS-CoV-2 specific.

Constant-segment primers served in 5'RACE that generated TCR alpha and TCR beta cDNA libraries bearing sample barcodes and UMIs. From the 5' RACE reads, TCRdb called clonotypes with MiXCR, one entry per CDR3 protein. The sample contains 410,000 or so distinct CDR3 sequences, around 22% of which appear only once. With regard to this clonotype: Antigen specificity is unknown.

The sequence derives from an adult woman who had mild COVID-19 (a few samples of this study predate the infection). Cell type and time point are not known. The sample consisted of PBMCs or a T cell subset sorted from them (not recorded which). V gene TRBV9 combines with J gene TRBJ2-2; D is possibly TRBD1 (6 bases). The DNA of the CDR3 is TGTGCCAGCAGCTTAAACACAGGGATCGAGGGAACCACCGGGGAGCTGTTTTTT. This codes for CASSLNTGIEGTTGELFF.